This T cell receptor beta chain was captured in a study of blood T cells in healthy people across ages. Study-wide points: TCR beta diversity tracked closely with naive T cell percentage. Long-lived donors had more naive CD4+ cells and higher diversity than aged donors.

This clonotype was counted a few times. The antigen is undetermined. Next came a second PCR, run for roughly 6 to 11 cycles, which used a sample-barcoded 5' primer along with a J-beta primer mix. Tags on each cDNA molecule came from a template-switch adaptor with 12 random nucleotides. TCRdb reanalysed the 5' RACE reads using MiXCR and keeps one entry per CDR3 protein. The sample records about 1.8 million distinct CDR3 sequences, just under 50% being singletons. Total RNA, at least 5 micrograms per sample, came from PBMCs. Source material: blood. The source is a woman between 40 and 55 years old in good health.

The CDR3 sequence is CSARGGGNIRVQYF. CDR3 bases: TGCAGTGCTAGGGGGGGCGGGAATATACGTGTGCAGTACTTC. V and J are TRBV20-1 and TRBJ2-7; D assignment may be TRBD1 or TRBD2 (6 bases each). The germline gives CDR1 DFQATT, CDR2 SNEGSKA (reference sequence). CDR3 length: 14 residues. V lost 3 bases and J lost 9, with 21 bases in between.